The T cell receptor beta chain described here comes from a study of blood T cell repertoires in COVID-19. About the research overall: In each case, the material was cDNA or gDNA derived from T cells, B-cell-depleted T cells, or PBMCs.

The germline V and J ends were trimmed by 4 bases and 5 bases, with 12 bases remaining between them. This CDR3 has 15 amino acids. Germline-derived CDR1 and CDR2 are MNHEY and SVGEGT. In the original processing: Cell counts per sample came from amplifying reference gene primers. Clones were sequenced by immunoSEQ multiplex PCR, and TCRdb holds only the in-frame ones, with some missing. The V and J calls and clone size were taken over from that table, and D and trimming were inferred from the DNA. The sample contains approximately 240,000 clones, about 93% of which appear only once. This TCR was sampled from a man younger than 40 with COVID-19, enrolled during active disease. Sequencing used peripheral blood. The J gene is TRBJ1-6, the V gene TRBV6-2 or TRBV6-3; the D gene is possibly TRBD1 (6 bases). CDR3 loop: CASSWGGADNSPLHF. In nucleotides, the CDR3 is TGTGCCAGCAGTTGGGGGGGCGCAGATAATTCACCCCTCCACTTT.